This T cell receptor (beta chain) was captured in a study of T cell responses to AZD1222 COVID-19 vaccine. The overall study: Pooled together were second doses at about 4 or about 12 weeks. Study-level results: Two doses of AZD1222 preceded a rise in Spike-specific TCR breadth and depth. Repertoire sampling happened only post peak T cell response.

The CDR3 covers 11 residues. The germline gives CDR1 DFQATT, CDR2 SNEGSKA (reference sequence). V lost 4 bases and J lost 8, with 11 bases in between. Comments on this clone: Its antigen is still unknown.

TCRdb's table, derived via immunoSEQ multiplex PCR, lists solely in-frame clones and lacks some. In the table there are around 200,000 clones, about 90% of which are singletons. This sequence was found in an adult in good health. The specimen comprised peripheral blood, sampled on day 0 of AZD1222 vaccination. The chain joins TRBV20-1 to TRBJ1-2, with D unclear. The CDR3 reads CSATSPGGYTF. DNA for the CDR3: TGCAGTGCTACCTCCCCCGGGGGCTACACCTTC.